This entry features one T cell receptor beta chain sequence. Its matching antigen is unknown. These data come from a study of T cell responses to AZD1222 COVID-19 vaccine. V lost 2 bases and J 1 base, leaving 15 bases between the germline ends. The CDR3 totals 18 residues. Germline-derived CDR1 and CDR2 are SGHTA and FQGTGA. Study-level findings and limits: Donors, mostly white British, included more females; clonal diversity was possibly underestimated. Distributed over spike, vaccine-associated CD4 TCRs predominated at 160-218 and 743-854.

Sequencing was performed with immunoSEQ multiplex PCR; in TCRdb, only in-frame clones are kept and a portion is missing. The sample lists some 100,000 clones, 70% to 90% occurring once. The source of this sequence is an adult who received the AZD1222 COVID-19 vaccine. V gene TRBV7-3 combines with J gene TRBJ2-6; D remains unclear. The sample consisted of peripheral blood, taken 28 days after the second AZD1222 dose. For the CDR3, the DNA is TGTGCCAGCAGCTTAGGGGTCCTAACTCGTTCTGGGGCCAACGTCCTGACTTTC. The encoded protein is CASSLGVLTRSGANVLTF.